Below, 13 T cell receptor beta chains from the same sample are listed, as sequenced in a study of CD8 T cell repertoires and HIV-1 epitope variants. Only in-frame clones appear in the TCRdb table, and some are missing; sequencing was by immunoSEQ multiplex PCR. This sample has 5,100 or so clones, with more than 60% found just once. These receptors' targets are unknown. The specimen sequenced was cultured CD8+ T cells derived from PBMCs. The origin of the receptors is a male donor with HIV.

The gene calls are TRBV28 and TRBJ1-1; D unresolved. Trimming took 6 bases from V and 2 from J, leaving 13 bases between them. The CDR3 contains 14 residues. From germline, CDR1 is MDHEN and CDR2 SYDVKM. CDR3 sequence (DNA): TGTGCCAGCAGCCTCCTTCGATTTAACACTGAAGCTTTCTTT. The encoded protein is CASSLLRFNTEAFF.

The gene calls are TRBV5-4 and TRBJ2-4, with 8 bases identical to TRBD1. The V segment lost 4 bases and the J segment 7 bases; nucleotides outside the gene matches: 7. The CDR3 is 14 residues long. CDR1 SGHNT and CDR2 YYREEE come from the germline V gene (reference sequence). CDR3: CASSSTGTGNIQYF. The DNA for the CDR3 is TGTGCCAGCAGCAGTACCGGGACAGGCAACATTCAGTACTTC.

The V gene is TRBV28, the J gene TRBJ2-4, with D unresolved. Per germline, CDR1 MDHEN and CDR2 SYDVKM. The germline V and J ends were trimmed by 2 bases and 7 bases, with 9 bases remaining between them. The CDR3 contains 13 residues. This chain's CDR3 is CASSLLSVNIQYF. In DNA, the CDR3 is TGTGCCAGCAGTTTACTCAGTGTGAACATTCAGTACTTC.

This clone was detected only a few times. CDR3 region: CASTPGGDSNYEQYF. CDR3 DNA: TGTGCCAGCACTCCTGGGGGGGACAGCAACTACGAGCAGTACTTC. V and J are TRBV27 and TRBJ2-7, with D tentatively TRBD1 or TRBD2 (7 bases each). V was trimmed by 7 bases and J by 3 bases, leaving 19 bases between them. The CDR3 spans 15 residues. In germline, CDR1 is MNHEY, CDR2 SMNVEV (reference sequence).

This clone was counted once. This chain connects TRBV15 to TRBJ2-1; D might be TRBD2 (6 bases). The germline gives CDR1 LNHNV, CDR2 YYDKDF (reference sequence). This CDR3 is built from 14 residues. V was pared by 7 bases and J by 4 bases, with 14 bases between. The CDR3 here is CATNEVGGYNEQFF. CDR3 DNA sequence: TGTGCCACCAATGAAGTCGGAGGGTACAATGAGCAGTTCTTC.

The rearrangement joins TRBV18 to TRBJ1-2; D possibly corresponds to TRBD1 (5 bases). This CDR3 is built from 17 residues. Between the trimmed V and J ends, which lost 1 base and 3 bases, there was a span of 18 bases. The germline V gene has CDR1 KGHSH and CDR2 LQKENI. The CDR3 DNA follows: TGTGCCAGCTCACCACTCGTAGGAGGGGCTGGAGACTATGGCTACACCTTC. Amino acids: CASSPLVGGAGDYGYTF.

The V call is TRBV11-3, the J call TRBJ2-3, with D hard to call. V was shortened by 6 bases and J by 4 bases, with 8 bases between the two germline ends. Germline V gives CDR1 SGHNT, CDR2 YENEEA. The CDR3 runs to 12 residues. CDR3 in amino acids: CASSFRADTQYF. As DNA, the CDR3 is TGTGCCAGCAGTTTCCGAGCAGATACGCAGTATTTT.

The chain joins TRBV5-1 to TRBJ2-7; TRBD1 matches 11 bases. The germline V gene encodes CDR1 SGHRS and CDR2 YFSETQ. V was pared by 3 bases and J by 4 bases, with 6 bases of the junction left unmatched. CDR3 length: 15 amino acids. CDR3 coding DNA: TGCGCCAGCAGCTCGACCGGGACAGGGGGATACGAGCAGTACTTC. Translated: CASSSTGTGGYEQYF.

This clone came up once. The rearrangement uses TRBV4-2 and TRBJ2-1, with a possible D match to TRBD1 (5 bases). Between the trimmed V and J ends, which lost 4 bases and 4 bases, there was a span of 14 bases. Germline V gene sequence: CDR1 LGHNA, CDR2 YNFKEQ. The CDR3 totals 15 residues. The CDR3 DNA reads TGTGCCAGCAGCCCACGGCTGGGGCCTTACAATGAGCAGTTCTTC. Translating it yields CASSPRLGPYNEQFF.

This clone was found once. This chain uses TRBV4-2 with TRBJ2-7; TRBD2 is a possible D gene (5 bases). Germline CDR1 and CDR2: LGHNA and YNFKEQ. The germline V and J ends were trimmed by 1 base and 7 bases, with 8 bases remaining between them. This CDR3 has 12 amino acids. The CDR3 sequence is CASSQVPGEQYF. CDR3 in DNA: TGTGCCAGCAGCCAAGTGCCGGGAGAGCAGTACTTC.

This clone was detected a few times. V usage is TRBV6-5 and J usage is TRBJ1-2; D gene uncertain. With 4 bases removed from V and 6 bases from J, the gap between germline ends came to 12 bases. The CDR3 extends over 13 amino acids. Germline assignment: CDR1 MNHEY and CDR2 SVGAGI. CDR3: CASSLHDRDGYTF. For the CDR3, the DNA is TGTGCCAGCAGTTTACACGATCGGGATGGCTACACCTTC.

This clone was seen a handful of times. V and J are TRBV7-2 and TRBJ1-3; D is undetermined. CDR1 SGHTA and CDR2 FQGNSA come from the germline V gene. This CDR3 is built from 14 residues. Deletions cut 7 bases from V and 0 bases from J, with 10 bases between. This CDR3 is CASTPQSSGNTIYF. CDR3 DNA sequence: TGTGCCAGCACCCCACAGAGCTCTGGAAACACCATATATTTT.

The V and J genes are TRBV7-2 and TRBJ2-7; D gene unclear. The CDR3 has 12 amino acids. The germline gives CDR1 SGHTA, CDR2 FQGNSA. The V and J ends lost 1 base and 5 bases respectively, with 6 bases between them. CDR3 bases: TGTGCCAGCAGCTTAGTCGGTGACGAGCAGTACTTC. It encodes CASSLVGDEQYF. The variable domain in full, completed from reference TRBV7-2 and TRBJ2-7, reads GAGVSQSPSNKVTEKGKDVELRCDPISGHTALYWYRQSLGQGLEFLIYFQGNSAPDKSGLPSDRFSAERTGGSVSTLTIQRTQQEDSAVYLCASSLVGDEQYFGPGTRLTVT.